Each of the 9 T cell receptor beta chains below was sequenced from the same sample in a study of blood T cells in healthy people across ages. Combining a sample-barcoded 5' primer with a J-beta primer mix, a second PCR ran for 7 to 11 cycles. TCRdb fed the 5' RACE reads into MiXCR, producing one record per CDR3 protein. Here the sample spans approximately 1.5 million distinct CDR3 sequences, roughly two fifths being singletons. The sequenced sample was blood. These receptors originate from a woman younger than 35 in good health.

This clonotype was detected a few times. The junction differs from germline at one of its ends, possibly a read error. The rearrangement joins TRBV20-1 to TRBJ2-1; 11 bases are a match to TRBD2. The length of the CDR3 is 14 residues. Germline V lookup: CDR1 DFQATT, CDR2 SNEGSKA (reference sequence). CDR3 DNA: TGCAGTACTAGGGATAGCGGGAGGGCCAATGAGCAGTTCTTC. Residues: CSTRDSGRANEQFF.

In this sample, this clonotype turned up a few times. The CDR3 DNA follows: TGCAGTGCTAGAGGGTGGCGGGAGGCCATAAATGAGCAGTTCTTC. Its protein is CSARGWREAINEQFF. The gene calls are TRBV20-1 and TRBJ2-1, with TRBD2 matching 8 bases. CDR1 DFQATT and CDR2 SNEGSKA come from the germline V gene (reference sequence). The V and J ends lost 1 base and 7 bases, in that order; junction bases with no gene match: 9. The CDR3 totals 15 residues.

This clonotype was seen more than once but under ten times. The CDR3: CASSQDREALTDTQYF. CDR3 bases: TGCGCCAGCAGCCAAGACAGGGAAGCCCTCACAGATACGCAGTATTTT. The chain employs TRBV4-3 and TRBJ2-3; the D gene is possibly TRBD1 (5 bases). This CDR3 has 16 residues. Trimming stripped 0 bases from V and 2 bases from J, with 12 bases between. CDR1 is LGHNA and CDR2 is YSLEER in the germline V gene.

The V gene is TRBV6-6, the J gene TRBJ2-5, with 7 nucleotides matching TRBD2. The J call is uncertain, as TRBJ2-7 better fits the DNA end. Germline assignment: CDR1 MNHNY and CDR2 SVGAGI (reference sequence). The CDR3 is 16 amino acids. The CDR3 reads CASSYRSRTRSYEQYF. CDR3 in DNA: TGTGCCAGCAGTTACAGATCCCGGACTAGGTCGTACGAGCAGTACTTC.

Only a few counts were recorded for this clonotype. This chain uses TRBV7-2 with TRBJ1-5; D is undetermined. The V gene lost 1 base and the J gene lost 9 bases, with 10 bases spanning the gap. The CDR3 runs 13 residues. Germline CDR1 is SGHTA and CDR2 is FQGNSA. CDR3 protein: CASSLGNDRPQHF. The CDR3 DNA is TGTGCCAGCAGCTTAGGCAACGATCGGCCCCAGCATTTT.

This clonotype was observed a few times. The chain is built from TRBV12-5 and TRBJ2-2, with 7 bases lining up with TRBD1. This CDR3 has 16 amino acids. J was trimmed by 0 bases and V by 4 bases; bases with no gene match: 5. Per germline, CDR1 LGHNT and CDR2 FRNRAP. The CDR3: CASGSPGQSNTGELFF. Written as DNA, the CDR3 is TGTGCTAGTGGTTCCCCGGGACAGTCGAACACCGGGGAGCTGTTTTTT.

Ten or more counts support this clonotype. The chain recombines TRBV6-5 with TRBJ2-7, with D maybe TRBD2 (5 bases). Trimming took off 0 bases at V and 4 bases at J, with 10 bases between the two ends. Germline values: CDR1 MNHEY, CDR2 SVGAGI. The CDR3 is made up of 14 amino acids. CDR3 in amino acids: CASSYSSSSYEQYF. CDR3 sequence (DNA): TGTGCCAGCAGTTACTCGTCTAGCAGTTACGAGCAGTACTTC.

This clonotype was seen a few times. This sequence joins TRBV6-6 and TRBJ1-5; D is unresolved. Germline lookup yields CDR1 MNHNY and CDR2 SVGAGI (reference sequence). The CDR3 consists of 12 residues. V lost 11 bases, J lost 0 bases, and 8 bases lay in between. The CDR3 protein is CAGSYSNQPQHF. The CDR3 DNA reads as TGTGCCGGATCTTATAGCAATCAGCCCCAGCATTTT.

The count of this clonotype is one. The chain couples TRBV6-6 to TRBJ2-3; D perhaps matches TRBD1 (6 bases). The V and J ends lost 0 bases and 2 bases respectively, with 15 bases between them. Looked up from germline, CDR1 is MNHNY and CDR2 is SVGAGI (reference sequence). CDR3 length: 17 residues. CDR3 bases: TGTGCCAGCAGTTACTCAGAATATCGGACAGTCACAGATACGCAGTATTTT. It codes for CASSYSEYRTVTDTQYF.